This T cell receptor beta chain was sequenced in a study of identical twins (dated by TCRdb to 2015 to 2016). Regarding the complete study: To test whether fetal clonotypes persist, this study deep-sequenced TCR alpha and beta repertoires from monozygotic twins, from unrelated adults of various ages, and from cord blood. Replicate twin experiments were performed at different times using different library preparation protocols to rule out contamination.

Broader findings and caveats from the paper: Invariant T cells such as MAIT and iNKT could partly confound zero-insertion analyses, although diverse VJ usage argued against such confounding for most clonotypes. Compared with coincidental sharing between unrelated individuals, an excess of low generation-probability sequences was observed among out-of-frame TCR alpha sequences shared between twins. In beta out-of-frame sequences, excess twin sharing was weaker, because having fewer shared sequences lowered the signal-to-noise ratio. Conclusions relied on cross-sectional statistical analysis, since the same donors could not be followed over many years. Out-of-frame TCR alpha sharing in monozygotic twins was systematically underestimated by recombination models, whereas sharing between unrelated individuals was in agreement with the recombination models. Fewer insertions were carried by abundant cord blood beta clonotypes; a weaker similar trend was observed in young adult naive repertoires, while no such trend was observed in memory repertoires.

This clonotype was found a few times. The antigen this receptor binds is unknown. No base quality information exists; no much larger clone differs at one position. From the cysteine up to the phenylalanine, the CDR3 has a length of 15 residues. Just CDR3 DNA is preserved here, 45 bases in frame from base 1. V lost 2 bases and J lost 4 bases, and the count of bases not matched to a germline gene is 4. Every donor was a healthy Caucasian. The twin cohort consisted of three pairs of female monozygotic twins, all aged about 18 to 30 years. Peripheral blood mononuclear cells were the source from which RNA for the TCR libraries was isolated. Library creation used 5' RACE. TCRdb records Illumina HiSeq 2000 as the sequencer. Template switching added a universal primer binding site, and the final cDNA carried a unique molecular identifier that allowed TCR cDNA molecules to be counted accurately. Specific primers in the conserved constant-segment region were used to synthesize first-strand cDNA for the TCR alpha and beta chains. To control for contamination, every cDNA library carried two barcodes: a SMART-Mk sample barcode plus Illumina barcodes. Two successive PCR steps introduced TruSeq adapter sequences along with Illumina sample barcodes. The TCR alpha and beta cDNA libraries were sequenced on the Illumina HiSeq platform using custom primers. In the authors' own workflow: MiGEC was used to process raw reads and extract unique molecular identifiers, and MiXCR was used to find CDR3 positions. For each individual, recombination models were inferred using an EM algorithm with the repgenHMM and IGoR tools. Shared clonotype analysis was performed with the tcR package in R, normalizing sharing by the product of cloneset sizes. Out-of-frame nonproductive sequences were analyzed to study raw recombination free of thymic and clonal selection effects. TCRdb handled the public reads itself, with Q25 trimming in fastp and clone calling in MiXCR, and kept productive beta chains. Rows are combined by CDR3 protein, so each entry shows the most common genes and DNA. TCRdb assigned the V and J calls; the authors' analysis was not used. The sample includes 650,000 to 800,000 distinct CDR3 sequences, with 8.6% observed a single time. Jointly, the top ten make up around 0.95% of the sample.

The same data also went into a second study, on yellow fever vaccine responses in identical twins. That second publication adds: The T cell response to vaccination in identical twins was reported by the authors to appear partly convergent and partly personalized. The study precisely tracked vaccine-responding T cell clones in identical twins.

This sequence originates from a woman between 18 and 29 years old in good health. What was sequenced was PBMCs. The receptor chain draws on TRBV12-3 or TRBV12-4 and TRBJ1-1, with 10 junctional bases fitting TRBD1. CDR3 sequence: CASSLPGQGSTEAFF. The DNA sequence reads TGTGCCAGCAGTTTACCGGGACAGGGGAGCACTGAAGCTTTCTTT.